This T cell receptor beta chain was captured by sequencing in a study of cytomegalovirus exposure and HLA in healthy donors. This PCR relied on a set of 60 Vbeta primers and 13 Jbeta primers. TCRdb keeps only in-frame clones here, not all; method: immunoSEQ multiplex PCR. Found here are approximately 200,000 clones, approximately 85% of them singletons; the top ten hold over 2%. CDR1 and CDR2 from the germline V gene are MGHDK and SYGVNS. After removal of 7 bases from V and 7 bases from J, the junction contained 2 bases not matched to a gene. The CDR3 consists of 11 residues. On this clone: Antigen specificity is unknown.

Study results and limitations: Sequencing depth roughly uniform across donors was assumed in presence/absence analyses. Previous analysis showed most TCR beta V segments were productive about 87% or about 30% of the time. With DRB1 most and HLA-C fewest, TCR association rates differed between HLA loci in a later analysis. The study flagged some 170 TCR beta chains as cytomegalovirus-associated.

Sequencing input: PBMCs. The V and J genes are TRBV25-1 and TRBJ1-2, with 8 positions matching TRBD1. This sequence was found in a woman between 45 and 60 years old in good health and CMV-seronegative. CDR3 nucleotides: TGTGCCAGCACAGGGGGCAGTGGCTACACCTTC. Its translation is CASTGGSGYTF.